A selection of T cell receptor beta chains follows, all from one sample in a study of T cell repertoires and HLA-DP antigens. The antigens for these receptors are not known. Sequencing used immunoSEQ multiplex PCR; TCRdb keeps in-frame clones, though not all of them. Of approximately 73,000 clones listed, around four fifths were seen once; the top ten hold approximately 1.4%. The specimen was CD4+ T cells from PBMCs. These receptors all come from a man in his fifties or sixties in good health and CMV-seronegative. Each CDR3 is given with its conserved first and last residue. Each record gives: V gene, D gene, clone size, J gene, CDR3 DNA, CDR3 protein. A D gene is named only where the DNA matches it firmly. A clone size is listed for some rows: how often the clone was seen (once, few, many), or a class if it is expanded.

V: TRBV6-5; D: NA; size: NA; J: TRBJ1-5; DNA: TGTGCCAGCAGCGACAGAGATCAGCCCCAGCATTTT; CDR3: CASSDRDQPQHF
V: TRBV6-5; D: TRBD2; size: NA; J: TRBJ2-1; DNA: TGTGCCAGCAGCCGGACTAGCGGTTACAATGAGCAGTTCTTC; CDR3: CASSRTSGYNEQFF
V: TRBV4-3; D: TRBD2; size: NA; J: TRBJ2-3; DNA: TGCGCCAGCAGCCAAGATGGGGCTAGCGGGAGTCTGTCAGATACGCAGTATTTT; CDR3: CASSQDGASGSLSDTQYF
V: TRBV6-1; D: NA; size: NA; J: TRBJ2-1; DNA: TGTGCCAGCAGCAACCCCGGCCTAAAAAACAATGAGCAGTTCTTC; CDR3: CASSNPGLKNNEQFF
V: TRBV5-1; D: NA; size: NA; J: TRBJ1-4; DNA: TGCGCCAGCAGCTTGGCGGGGGATGGTGAAAAACTGTTTTTT; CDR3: CASSLAGDGEKLFF
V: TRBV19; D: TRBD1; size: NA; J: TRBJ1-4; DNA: TGTGCCAGTAGTGCGAGACAGGGTGGAGGTAATGAAAAACTGTTTTTT; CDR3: CASSARQGGGNEKLFF
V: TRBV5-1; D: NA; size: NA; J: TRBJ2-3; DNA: TGCGCCAGCAGCTTGAATTCAGATACGCAGTATTTT; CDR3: CASSLNSDTQYF
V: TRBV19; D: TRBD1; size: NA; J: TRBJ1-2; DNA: TGTGCCAGTAGTCCTTCCACAGGGGGCGCGATTTATGGCTACACCTTC; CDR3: CASSPSTGGAIYGYTF
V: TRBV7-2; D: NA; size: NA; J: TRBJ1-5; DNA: TGTGCCAGCAGTTCTGGACAGCCCAATCAGCCCCAGCATTTT; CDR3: CASSSGQPNQPQHF
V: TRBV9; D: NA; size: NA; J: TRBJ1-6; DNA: TGTGCCAGCAGCGTACAAGGGCTAAATTCACCCCTCCACTTT; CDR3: CASSVQGLNSPLHF
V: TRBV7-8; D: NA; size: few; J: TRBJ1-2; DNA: TGTGCCAGCAGCTTATTGTCGACAGCAACCCTTAACTATGGCTACACCTTC; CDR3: CASSLLSTATLNYGYTF
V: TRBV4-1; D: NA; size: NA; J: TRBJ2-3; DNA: TGCGCCAGCAGCCACGTCCCAGCTAGCACAGATACGCAGTATTTT; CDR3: CASSHVPASTDTQYF
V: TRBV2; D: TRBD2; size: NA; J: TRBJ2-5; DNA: TGTGCCAGCAATACGGGGAGGGGAAGGGAGACTCAGTACTTC; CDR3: CASNTGRGRETQYF
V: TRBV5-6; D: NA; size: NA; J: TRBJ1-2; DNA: TGTGCCAGCAGCTTCAGTAACTATGGCTACACCTTC; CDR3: CASSFSNYGYTF
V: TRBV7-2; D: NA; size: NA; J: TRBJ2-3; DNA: TGTGCCAGCAGCGCCACAGGGACCTACACAGATACGCAGTATTTT; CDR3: CASSATGTYTDTQYF
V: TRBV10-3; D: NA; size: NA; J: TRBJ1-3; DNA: TGTGCCATCAGTGACCCAGGGATAGACTCTGGAAACACCATATATTTT; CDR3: CAISDPGIDSGNTIYF
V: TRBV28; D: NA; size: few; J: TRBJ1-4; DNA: TGTGCCAGCAGGGGCAGGGTTACTAATGAAAAACTGTTTTTT; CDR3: CASRGRVTNEKLFF
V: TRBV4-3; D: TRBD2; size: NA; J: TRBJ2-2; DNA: TGCGCCAGCAGCCGAACTAGCGGGAGAAGGGATGGGGAGCTGTTTTTT; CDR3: CASSRTSGRRDGELFF
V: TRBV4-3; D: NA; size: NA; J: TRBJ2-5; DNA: TGCGCCAGCAGCCAGCAAGTTCCGGGGGCCGGAGAGACCCAGTACTTC; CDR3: CASSQQVPGAGETQYF
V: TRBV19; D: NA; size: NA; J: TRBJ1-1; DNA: TGTGCCAGTACCCTGCAGGGGACGAACACTGAAGCTTTCTTT; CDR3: CASTLQGTNTEAFF
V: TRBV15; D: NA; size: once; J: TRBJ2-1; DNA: TGTGCCACCAGCAGAGACGGGGGCGGCCCGCGGGAGCAGTTCTTC; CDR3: CATSRDGGGPREQFF
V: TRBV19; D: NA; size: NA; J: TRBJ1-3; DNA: TGTGCCAGTAGTATAGGCGCGGCGTCTGGAAACACCATATATTTT; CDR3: CASSIGAASGNTIYF
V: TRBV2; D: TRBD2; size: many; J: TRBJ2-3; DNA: TGTGCCAGCAGCCAGGGACTAGCGGGGGGCACAGATACGCAGTATTTT; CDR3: CASSQGLAGGTDTQYF
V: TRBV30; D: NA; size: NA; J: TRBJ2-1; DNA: TGTGCCTACTACTCCCGACAGAACAATGAGCAGTTCTTC; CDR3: CAYYSRQNNEQFF
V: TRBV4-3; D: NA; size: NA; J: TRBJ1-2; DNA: TGCGCCAGCAGCCAAGATTCGAGGGACTACGGCTACACCTTC; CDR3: CASSQDSRDYGYTF
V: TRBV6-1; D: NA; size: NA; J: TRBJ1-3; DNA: TGTGCCAGCAGTGAACAGGGAAAATACGGGAACACCATATATTTT; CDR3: CASSEQGKYGNTIYF
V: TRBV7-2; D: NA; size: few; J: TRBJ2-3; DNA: TGTGCCAGCAGCACCACCGGGACCCCCGGAGGAGATACGCAGTATTTT; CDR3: CASSTTGTPGGDTQYF
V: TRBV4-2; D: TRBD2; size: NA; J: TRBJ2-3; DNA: TGTGCCAGCAGCCAAGAAGCGGGAGCCGCGGGAGATACGCAGTATTTT; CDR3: CASSQEAGAAGDTQYF
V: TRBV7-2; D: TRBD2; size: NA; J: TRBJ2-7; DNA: TGTGCCAGCAGACGGACTAGCGGGGGGTCCTTCTACGAGCAGTACTTC; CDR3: CASRRTSGGSFYEQYF
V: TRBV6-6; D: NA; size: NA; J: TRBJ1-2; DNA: TGTGCCAGCAGTTACTCTCAGGGTGGCTACACCTTC; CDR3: CASSYSQGGYTF
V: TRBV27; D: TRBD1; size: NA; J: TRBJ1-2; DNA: TGTGCCAGCAGTTATGCCTCGGGCAGGGGGAGTGATGGCTACACCTTC; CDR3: CASSYASGRGSDGYTF
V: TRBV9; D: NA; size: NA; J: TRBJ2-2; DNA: TGTGCCAGCAGCTTCGCCCCGGGGTCTAACCCCCTCACCGGGGAGCTGTTTTTT; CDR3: CASSFAPGSNPLTGELFF
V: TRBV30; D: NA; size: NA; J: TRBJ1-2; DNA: TGTGCCTGGAGTGCCTCGGGTAACTATGGCTACACCTTC; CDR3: CAWSASGNYGYTF
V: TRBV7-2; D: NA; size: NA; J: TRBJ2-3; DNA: TGTGCCAGCAGCCGATCGGGCCTCCACACAGATACGCAGTATTTT; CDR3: CASSRSGLHTDTQYF
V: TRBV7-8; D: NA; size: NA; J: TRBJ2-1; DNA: TGTGCCAGCAGCTTAGACGGGACTTACAATGAGCAGTTCTTC; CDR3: CASSLDGTYNEQFF